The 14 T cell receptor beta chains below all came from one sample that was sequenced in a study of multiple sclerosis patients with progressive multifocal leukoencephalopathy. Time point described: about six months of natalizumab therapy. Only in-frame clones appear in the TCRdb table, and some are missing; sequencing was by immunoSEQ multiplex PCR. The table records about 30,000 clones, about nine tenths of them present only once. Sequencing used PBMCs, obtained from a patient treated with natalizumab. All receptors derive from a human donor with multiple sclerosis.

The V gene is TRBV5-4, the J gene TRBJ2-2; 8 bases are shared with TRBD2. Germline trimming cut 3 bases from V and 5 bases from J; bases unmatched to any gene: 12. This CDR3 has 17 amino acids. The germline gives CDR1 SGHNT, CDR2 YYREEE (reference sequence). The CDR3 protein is CASSWGSPSGWTGELFF. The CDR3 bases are TGTGCCAGCAGCTGGGGGTCCCCTAGCGGGTGGACCGGGGAGCTGTTTTTT. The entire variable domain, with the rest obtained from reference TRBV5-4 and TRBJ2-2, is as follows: ETGVTQSPTHLIKTRGQQVTLRCSSQSGHNTVSWYQQALGQGPQFIFQYYREEENGRGNFPPRFSGLQFPNYSSELNVNALELDDSALYLCASSWGSPSGWTGELFFGEGSRLTVL.

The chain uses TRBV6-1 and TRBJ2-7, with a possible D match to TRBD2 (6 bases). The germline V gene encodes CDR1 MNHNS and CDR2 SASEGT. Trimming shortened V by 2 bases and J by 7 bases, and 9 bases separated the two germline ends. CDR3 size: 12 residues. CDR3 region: CASSELAWEQYF. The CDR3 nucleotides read TGTGCCAGCAGTGAACTAGCGTGGGAGCAGTACTTC.

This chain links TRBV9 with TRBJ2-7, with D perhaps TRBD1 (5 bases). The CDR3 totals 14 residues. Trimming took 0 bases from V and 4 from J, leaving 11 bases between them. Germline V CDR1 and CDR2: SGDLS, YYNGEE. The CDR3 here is CASSVGTGQYEQYF. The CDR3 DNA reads TGTGCCAGCAGCGTAGGTACAGGACAATACGAGCAGTACTTC.

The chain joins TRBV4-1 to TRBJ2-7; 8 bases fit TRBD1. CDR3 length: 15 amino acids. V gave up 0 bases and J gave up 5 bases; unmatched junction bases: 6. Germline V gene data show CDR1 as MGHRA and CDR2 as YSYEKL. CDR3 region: CASSQDIGTGDEQYF. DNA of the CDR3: TGCGCCAGCAGCCAAGATATCGGGACAGGCGACGAGCAGTACTTC.

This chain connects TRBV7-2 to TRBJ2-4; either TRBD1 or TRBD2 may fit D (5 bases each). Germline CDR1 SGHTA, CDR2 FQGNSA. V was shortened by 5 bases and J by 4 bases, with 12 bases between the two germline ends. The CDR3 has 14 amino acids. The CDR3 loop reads CASSPPGPKNIQYF. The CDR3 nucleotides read TGTGCCAGCAGCCCTCCGGGACCTAAAAACATTCAGTACTTC.

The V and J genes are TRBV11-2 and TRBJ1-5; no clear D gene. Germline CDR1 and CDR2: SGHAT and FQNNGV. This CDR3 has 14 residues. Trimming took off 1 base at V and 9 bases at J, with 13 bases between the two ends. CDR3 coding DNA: TGTGCCAGCAGCTTAGCTCCCGGTTCACGGCCCCAGCATTTT. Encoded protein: CASSLAPGSRPQHF.

This chain's CDR3 is CASSLREDEQYF. As DNA, the CDR3 is TGTGCCAGCAGCCTTCGGGAGGACGAGCAGTACTTC. V is TRBV7-9 and J is TRBJ2-7, with TRBD2 matching over 7 bases. V was pared by 5 bases and J by 5 bases, with 3 bases of the junction left unmatched. CDR1 is SEHNR and CDR2 is FQNEAQ in the germline V gene (reference sequence). The CDR3 is 12 residues long. Drawing the rest from reference TRBV7-9 and TRBJ2-7, the complete variable domain is DTGVSQNPRHKITKRGQNVTFRCDPISEHNRLYWYRQTLGQGPEFLTYFQNEAQLEKSRLLSDRFSAERPKGSFSTLEIQRTEQGDSAMYLCASSLREDEQYFGPGTRLTVT.

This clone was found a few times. The CDR3 sequence is CASSYGQGSGNTEAFF. The CDR3 region has the DNA TGTGCCAGCAGTTACGGCCAGGGGAGCGGGAACACTGAAGCTTTCTTT. The chain uses TRBV6-5 and TRBJ1-1; TRBD1 might be the D (6 bases). Germline V gene data show CDR1 as MNHEY and CDR2 as SVGAGI. Trimming stripped 2 bases from V and 1 base from J, with 14 bases between. The CDR3 has 16 amino acids.

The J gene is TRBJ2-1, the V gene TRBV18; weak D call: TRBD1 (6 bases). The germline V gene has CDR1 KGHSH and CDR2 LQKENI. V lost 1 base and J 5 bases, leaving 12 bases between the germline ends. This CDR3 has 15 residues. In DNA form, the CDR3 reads TGTGCCAGCTCACCACGGGACAATCCCGACAATGAGCAGTTCTTC. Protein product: CASSPRDNPDNEQFF.

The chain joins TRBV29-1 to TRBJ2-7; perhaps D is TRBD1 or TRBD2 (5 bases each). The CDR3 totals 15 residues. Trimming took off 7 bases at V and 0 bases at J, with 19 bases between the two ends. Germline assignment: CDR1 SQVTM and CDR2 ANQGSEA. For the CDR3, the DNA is TGCAGCGCCGAGGGACGGGGCCGGAGCTCCTACGAGCAGTACTTC. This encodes CSAEGRGRSSYEQYF.

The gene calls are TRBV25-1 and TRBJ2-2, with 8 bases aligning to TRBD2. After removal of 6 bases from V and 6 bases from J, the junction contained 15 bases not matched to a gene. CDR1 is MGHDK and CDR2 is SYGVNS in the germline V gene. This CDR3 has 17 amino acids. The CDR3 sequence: CASRLPASAGEAGELFF. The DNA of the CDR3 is TGTGCCAGCAGGCTTCCCGCCTCAGCGGGAGAGGCCGGGGAGCTGTTTTTT.

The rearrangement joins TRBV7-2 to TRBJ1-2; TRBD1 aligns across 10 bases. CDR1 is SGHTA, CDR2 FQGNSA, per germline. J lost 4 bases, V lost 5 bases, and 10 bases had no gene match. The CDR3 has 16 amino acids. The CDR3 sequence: CASSPDRGRQGYGYTF. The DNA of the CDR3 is TGTGCCAGCAGCCCTGACAGGGGGCGCCAGGGCTATGGCTACACCTTC.

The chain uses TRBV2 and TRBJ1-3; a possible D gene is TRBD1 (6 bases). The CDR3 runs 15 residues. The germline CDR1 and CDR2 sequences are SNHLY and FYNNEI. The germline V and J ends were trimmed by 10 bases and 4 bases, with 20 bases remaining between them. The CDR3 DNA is TGTGCCACCTCCCCCCCTACAGGGTTGGGAAACACCATATATTTT. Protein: CATSPPTGLGNTIYF.

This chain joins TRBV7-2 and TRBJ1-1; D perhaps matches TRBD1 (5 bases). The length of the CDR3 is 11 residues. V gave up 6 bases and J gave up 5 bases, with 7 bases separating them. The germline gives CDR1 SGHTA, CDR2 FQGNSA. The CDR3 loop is CASREGTEAFF. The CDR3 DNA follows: TGTGCCAGCAGGGAGGGGACTGAAGCTTTCTTT.